This TCR beta chain was sequenced during a study of T cell responses to AZD1222 COVID-19 vaccine (dated by TCRdb to 2020 to 2023). For the study in its entirety: A total of 230 or so trial participants underwent TCR sequencing, of whom nearly 210 received two doses of AZD1222 and 26 received two doses of the MenACWY control vaccine. Trial participants were enrolled by age into subgroups of 18-55, 56-69 and 70-plus years, and 148, 28 and 57 TCR-sequenced participants, respectively, were included in these subgroups. Broader findings and caveats from the paper: CD4 TCRs associated with the vaccine covered the entire spike protein, and the dominant responses were in regions 160-218 and 743-854. Epitopes outside the regions mutated in the B.1.351 and B.1.1.7 variants were reportedly recognized by nearly half of the unique spike-specific TCRs. Because no day 14 peak-response samples were available, repertoires were characterized only after the peak T cell response. Participants were mostly white British and included more females than males, and it was suggested by the authors that clonal diversity may have been underestimated. A significant rise in spike-specific TCR breadth and depth was observed after two AZD1222 doses relative to day 0 and relative to MenACWY recipients. Conclusions about previously exposed vaccinees are limited, since just 5 or 6 AZD1222 recipients were seropositive for SARS-CoV-2 at baseline. In the small 56-69-year group, the increase in depth fell short of significance, most likely because of low power.

What the time point label conveys for this sample: about 28 days (+/-7) after the second vaccine dose. AZD1222 recipients whose second dose came at about 4 weeks and those whose second dose came at about 12 weeks were combined into one group, since spike-specific TCR depth and breadth did not differ between the two schedules. Samples from vaccinated people were obtained from the UK trials COV001 and COV002, which included a single-blind randomized controlled phase 2/3 trial of AZD1222 (ChAdOx1 nCoV-19) in healthy adults. For TCRbeta chain sequencing, PBMC samples from trial participants were taken at day 0 and at day 28 after the second dose. With regard to this clone: No antigen is known for it. Within one base of it there is no much larger clone, and no base qualities were kept.

The CDR3 regions of human TCRbeta chains were analyzed by immunosequencing. The source study handled its data this way. TCRs in the repertoires were compared against a reference library of SARS-CoV-2-specific TCRs that had been generated with the MIRA antigen-specificity platform. Breadth was defined as the fraction of unique TCRs that were SARS-CoV-2-associated, and depth was defined as the fraction of total T cells that were SARS-CoV-2-associated. Using the MIRA data, each spike-specific TCR was assigned both to the spike region to which the TCR was reactive and to a CD4 or CD8 class. Log10-transformed breadth and depth values were compared by one-way ANOVA with Sidak's multiple comparisons tests. TCRdb mirrors the immuneACCESS table, restricted to in-frame sequences. Some clones are absent from its copies; in checked studies, under half trace to an unresolved V gene, and the reason for the others is unknown. Clone size and the V and J calls come from that table; the DNA yielded D and trimming. The sample profile shows roughly 150,000 clones; 90% to 95% of them were found once. The biggest ten clones account for 1.5% of the sample.

V lost 4 bases and J lost 0 bases; the stretch between them is 12 bases long. According to the germline V gene (reference sequence), CDR1 reads LGHDT and CDR2 reads YNNKEL. The CDR3 sequence holds 16 residues, the cysteine and phenylalanine included. CDR3 DNA is the only sequence kept; it has 48 bases, read in frame from the first base. The source material was peripheral blood, sampled 28 days after the second AZD1222 dose. The sequence is built from TRBV3-1 (or the pseudogene TRBV3-2) and TRBJ2-2; the best D guess is TRBD1, with 6 bases matching. The TCR comes from an adult who received the AZD1222 COVID-19 vaccine. The DNA sequence is TGTGCCAGCAGCCTAAGACAGGCGGCGAACACCGGGGAGCTGTTTTTT. Translated, it gives CASSLRQAANTGELFF.